One sample yielded the 31 T cell receptor beta chains listed below, sequenced in a study of blood T cell repertoires in COVID-19. TCRdb's table, derived via immunoSEQ multiplex PCR, lists solely in-frame clones and lacks some. The top ten clones hold over 25% of a sample with some 46,000 clones, 80% to 90% of them seen once. Sequencing input: peripheral blood. Source of these receptors: a woman aged 80 or over with COVID-19, enrolled during active disease.

The chain links TRBV6-4 to TRBJ2-5; 10 nucleotides match TRBD2. There are 15 residues in the CDR3. CDR1 is MRHNA and CDR2 is SNTAGT in the germline V gene. Trimming at V came to 3 bases and at J to 5 bases, leaving 6 bases not matched to a gene. For the CDR3, the DNA is TGTGCCAGCAGTGAATCTAGCGGGGGATACGAGACCCAGTACTTC. As protein: CASSESSGGYETQYF.

The chain couples TRBV27 to TRBJ1-1, with TRBD1 matching 7 bases. Unmatched junction bases numbered 13, after V lost 2 bases and J lost 1 base. Germline CDR1 and CDR2: MNHEY and SMNVEV (reference sequence). The length of the CDR3 is 18 residues. CDR3 residues: CASSLTAPGTVRNTEAFF. The CDR3 DNA sequence: TGTGCCAGCAGTTTAACCGCTCCCGGGACAGTGAGGAACACTGAAGCTTTCTTT.

The genes are TRBV7-2 and TRBJ1-2; D ambiguous. Germline lookup yields CDR1 SGHTA and CDR2 FQGNSA. The germline V and J ends were trimmed by 4 bases and 7 bases, with 19 bases remaining between them. The CDR3 is 15 residues long. In DNA form, the CDR3 reads TGTGCCAGCAGCTACCCCGGGAAGGGCTTTTTTGGCTACACCTTC. Protein product: CASSYPGKGFFGYTF.

This clone was counted a few times. The genes are TRBV5-6 and TRBJ2-4, with D possibly TRBD1 on 5 matching bases. With 0 bases removed from V and 6 bases from J, the gap between germline ends came to 10 bases. Looked up from germline, CDR1 is SGHDT and CDR2 is YYEEEE. This CDR3 contains 14 residues. Here the CDR3 reads CASSLGSQGNIQYF. In DNA, the CDR3 is TGTGCCAGCAGCTTGGGATCGCAGGGAAACATTCAGTACTTC.

This clone was counted only a few times. The J gene is TRBJ1-5, the V gene TRBV2; D gene ambiguous. Per germline, CDR1 SNHLY and CDR2 FYNNEI. Trimming took off 6 bases at V and 0 bases at J, with 6 bases between the two ends. The CDR3 consists of 13 residues. This CDR3 reads CASRRDSNQPQHF. DNA of the CDR3: TGTGCCAGCAGGCGGGATAGCAATCAGCCCCAGCATTTT. The whole variable domain, filled in from reference TRBV2 and TRBJ1-5, reads EPEVTQTPSHQVTQMGQEVILRCVPISNHLYFYWYRQILGQKVEFLVSFYNNEISEKSEIFDDQFSVERPDGSNFTLKIRSTKLEDSAMYFCASRRDSNQPQHFGDGTRLSIL.

The chain has TRBV5-8 and TRBJ2-5; 11 bases align to TRBD2. Germline lookup yields CDR1 SGHTS and CDR2 YDEGEE. The CDR3 totals 16 residues. V lost 4 bases to trimming and J lost 5 bases; unmatched junction nucleotides: 10. CDR3 nucleotide sequence: TGTGCCAGCAGCGGAATGACTAGCGGGGCCAGGGAGACCCAGTACTTC. It encodes CASSGMTSGARETQYF.

The V and J genes are TRBV7-3 and TRBJ2-3, with 7 bases lining up with TRBD1. This CDR3 region has 15 residues. V shed 5 bases and J 0 bases; nucleotides not matched to a gene: 5. The germline CDR1 and CDR2 sequences are SGHTA and FQGTGA. CDR3 DNA sequence: TGTGCCAGCAGCCCAGGGGGTGGGAGCACAGATACGCAGTATTTT. Translated, it gives CASSPGGGSTDTQYF.

This clone showed up just a few times. The CDR3 sequence: CASRRPGISRYVDEQYF. In nucleotides, the CDR3 is TGTGCCAGCAGACGCCCAGGGATCAGCCGATACGTCGACGAGCAGTACTTC. This chain joins TRBV28 and TRBJ2-7, with D possibly being TRBD1 (5 bases). V was cut by 6 bases and J by 5 bases, with 26 bases left in between. Germline V gene data show CDR1 as MDHEN and CDR2 as SYDVKM. The CDR3 has 17 residues.

On this clone itself: The sample contains more than one DNA sequence encoding this CDR3. The chain joins TRBV9 to TRBJ2-1; D remains unclear. Trimming shortened V by 5 bases and J by 8 bases, and 11 bases separated the two germline ends. The CDR3 length is 12 residues. Germline CDR1 SGDLS, CDR2 YYNGEE. In nucleotides, the CDR3 is TGTGCCAGCAGTGGTAGAGGTGATGAGCAGTTCTTC. It specifies CASSGRGDEQFF.

The V and J genes are TRBV15 and TRBJ1-5; tentatively, D is TRBD1 (5 bases). Germline V gene sequence: CDR1 LNHNV, CDR2 YYDKDF (reference sequence). V dropped 7 bases and J dropped 2 bases, with 12 bases sitting between them. The CDR3 has 14 amino acids. The DNA of the CDR3 is TGTGCCACCAACGGGAGGGGAGGCAATCAGCCCCAGCATTTT. It specifies CATNGRGGNQPQHF.

The chain combines TRBV11-2 with TRBJ2-1; the match to TRBD2 covers 8 bases. Germline CDR1 SGHAT, CDR2 FQNNGV. V lost 5 bases and J lost 8; bases outside the gene matches: 8. CDR3 length: 14 residues. CDR3 amino acids: CASSLSGIGDEQFF. CDR3 DNA: TGTGCCAGCAGCCTTAGCGGGATAGGGGATGAGCAGTTCTTC.

This chain links TRBV29-1 with TRBJ1-2, with TRBD1 identical over 7 bases. Germline CDR1 is SQVTM and CDR2 is ANQGSEA. This CDR3 spans 12 amino acids. The V segment lost 7 bases and the J segment 8 bases; nucleotides outside the gene matches: 10. CDR3 amino acids: CSGRTGKGGYTF. The CDR3 bases are TGCAGCGGAAGGACAGGCAAGGGGGGCTACACCTTC.

In the case of this clone: The junction departs from germline at one end; a sequencing error may be responsible. The rearrangement uses TRBV19 and TRBJ2-7; weak D call: TRBD2 (6 bases). The CDR3 spans 13 residues. Germline V gene data show CDR1 as LNHDA and CDR2 as SQIVND (reference sequence). The CDR3 region is CASSIEGGDEQCF. CDR3 bases: TGTGCCAGTAGTATAGAGGGGGGAGACGAGCAGTGCTTC.

The chain uses TRBV6-2 or TRBV6-3 and TRBJ2-7, with a tentative D call TRBD2 (7 bases). Per germline, CDR1 MNHEY and CDR2 SVGEGT. The CDR3 sequence is 15 residues long. V gave up 0 bases and J gave up 1 base, with 10 bases separating them. As DNA, the CDR3 is TGTGCCAGCAGTTACTCCAGGGGACTATCCTACGAGCAGTACTTC. Translated: CASSYSRGLSYEQYF.

The chain uses TRBV6-2 or TRBV6-3 and TRBJ2-7; tentatively, D is TRBD1 (6 bases). Germline V lookup: CDR1 MNHEY, CDR2 SVGEGT. Trimming removed 5 bases from V and 4 bases from J, with 12 bases in between. The CDR3 is made up of 13 amino acids. CDR3 sequence (DNA): TGTGCCAGCAGTCCGGGGACAACTTACGAGCAGTACTTC. The encoded protein is CASSPGTTYEQYF.

The chain recombines TRBV24-1 with TRBJ2-1, with 9 nucleotides matching TRBD2. CDR1 is KGHDR, CDR2 SFDVKD, per germline. The CDR3 extends over 14 amino acids. V shed 3 bases and J 12 bases; nucleotides not matched to a gene: 8. CDR3 nucleotides: TGTGCCACCAGTGATCCGGGACTAGCCGGGGGGCAGTTCTTC. Amino acid sequence: CATSDPGLAGGQFF.

This clone was observed a few times. The rearrangement uses TRBV6-2 or TRBV6-3 and TRBJ2-7; D is unresolved. Germline V gives CDR1 MNHEY, CDR2 SVGEGT. The CDR3 contains 12 residues. V lost 4 bases to trimming and J lost 6 bases, with 10 bases between them. Here the CDR3 DNA reads TGTGCCAGCAGTTCCCAAGGAGCCGAGCAGTACTTC. Translated: CASSSQGAEQYF.

This clone was seen only a few times. The chain employs TRBV2 and TRBJ1-2; D may be TRBD1 (5 bases). CDR3 length: 13 residues. Looked up from germline, CDR1 is SNHLY and CDR2 is FYNNEI. With 3 bases removed from V and 8 bases from J, the gap between germline ends came to 13 bases. The CDR3 loop is CASSDRTPRGYTF. The DNA of the CDR3 is TGTGCCAGCAGTGATAGGACACCGCGGGGCTACACCTTC.

This clone was detected once. This chain links TRBV7-2 with TRBJ2-2; 7 nucleotides agree with TRBD1. Germline CDR1 reads SGHTA; CDR2 reads FQGNSA. J was trimmed by 7 bases and V by 9 bases; bases with no gene match: 5. This CDR3 has 12 amino acids. The CDR3 spells CASGTVFGELFF. The DNA for the CDR3 is TGTGCCAGTGGGACAGTCTTCGGGGAGCTGTTTTTT.

This rearrangement joins TRBV6-5 to TRBJ1-6; maybe TRBD1 (6 bases). Trimming shortened V by 7 bases and J by 9 bases, and 16 bases separated the two germline ends. This CDR3 has 14 residues. Germline CDR1 and CDR2: MNHEY and SVGAGI. CDR3 nucleotide sequence: TGTGCCAGCATGGGAACAGGGTATGGTTCACCCCTCCACTTT. Its protein product is CASMGTGYGSPLHF.

The rearrangement links TRBV7-9 to TRBJ1-6; D is undetermined. Trimming removed 2 bases from V and 0 bases from J, with 14 bases in between. Germline CDR1 is SEHNR and CDR2 is FQNEAQ (reference sequence). This CDR3 comprises 18 residues. CDR3 sequence: CASSLSAVQSSYNSPLHF. The CDR3 region has the DNA TGTGCCAGCAGCTTAAGCGCAGTCCAGAGCTCCTATAATTCACCCCTCCACTTT.

The sample holds a few counts of this clone. This chain joins TRBV5-1 and TRBJ1-2; no clear D. V lost 0 bases and J 0 bases, leaving 18 bases between the germline ends. The CDR3 consists of 18 residues. The V gene's germline CDR1 is SGHRS and CDR2 YFSETQ. In DNA form, the CDR3 reads TGCGCCAGCAGCTTGGAGAGGGTAAGCCCCGGAGCTAACTATGGCTACACCTTC. This translates into CASSLERVSPGANYGYTF.

The chain combines TRBV7-2 with TRBJ2-5; TRBD1 matches at 9 bases. This CDR3 is built from 15 residues. From germline, CDR1 is SGHTA and CDR2 FQGNSA. Germline trimming cut 3 bases from V and 1 base from J; bases unmatched to any gene: 3. This CDR3 is CASSFGTGFQETQYF. Written as DNA, the CDR3 is TGTGCCAGCAGCTTCGGGACAGGGTTCCAAGAGACCCAGTACTTC.

On this clone itself: At one of its ends the junction is not consistent with the germline gene, which may arise from a read error. The chain couples TRBV2 to TRBJ2-7; 12 nucleotides agree with TRBD1. The CDR3 is 10 amino acids. CDR1 SNHLY and CDR2 FYNNEI come from the germline V gene. The CDR3 is CASGRDRGRF. The CDR3 bases are TGTGCCAGCGGAAGGGACAGGGGGCGCTTC.

This rearrangement joins TRBV5-1 to TRBJ1-2; 7 bases map to TRBD1. This CDR3 region has 13 residues. V lost 0 bases and J lost 8; bases outside the gene matches: 4. Per the germline V gene, CDR1 is SGHRS and CDR2 is YFSETQ. The CDR3, as DNA: TGCGCCAGCAGCTTGGGAAGGGGGCACGGCTACACCTTC. Residues: CASSLGRGHGYTF.

This chain joins TRBV27 and TRBJ1-1; unclear D gene. Germline CDR1 is MNHEY and CDR2 is SMNVEV (reference sequence). The CDR3 is 13 residues long. Trimming stripped 6 bases from V and 3 bases from J, with 11 bases between. CDR3 sequence: CASSPGVYTEAFF. Here the CDR3 DNA reads TGTGCCAGCAGCCCCGGGGTCTACACTGAAGCTTTCTTT.

The chain has TRBV5-1 and TRBJ2-2; TRBD1 aligns across 7 bases. Trimming took 4 bases from V and 0 from J; bases not matched to a gene: 12. Germline V lookup: CDR1 SGHRS, CDR2 YFSETQ. This CDR3 contains 18 residues. Here the CDR3 reads CASSLPYGQATNTGELFF. CDR3 DNA sequence: TGCGCCAGCAGCCTACCATACGGACAGGCGACGAACACCGGGGAGCTGTTTTTT.

The chain links TRBV5-8 to TRBJ2-7; D possibly corresponds to TRBD1 (5 bases). Trimming cost V 4 bases and J 5 bases, with 13 bases left between them. CDR1 and CDR2 from the germline V gene are SGHTS and YDEGEE. CDR3 length equals 13 residues. The CDR3 region is CASSLSGFNEQYF. The CDR3 DNA reads as TGTGCCAGCAGCCTTTCAGGGTTCAACGAGCAGTACTTC. The full variable domain, with the rest looked up from reference TRBV5-8 and TRBJ2-7, is EAGVTQSPTHLIKTRGQQATLRCSPISGHTSVYWYQQALGLGLQFLLWYDEGEERNRGNFPPRFSGRQFPNYSSELNVNALELEDSALYLCASSLSGFNEQYFGPGTRLTVT.

V gene TRBV10-3 combines with J gene TRBJ2-1; 13 bases map to TRBD2. This CDR3 region has 18 residues. Germline V lookup: CDR1 ENHRY, CDR2 SYGVKD. Trimming took 5 bases from V and 5 from J; bases not matched to a gene: 12. The CDR3 nucleotides read TGTGCCATCAGTCAGGGACTAGCGGGAACCGTGAAAAACAATGAGCAGTTCTTC. This sequence encodes CAISQGLAGTVKNNEQFF.

The chain links TRBV6-1 to TRBJ1-2; a possible D gene is TRBD1 (5 bases). CDR3 length: 15 amino acids. The germline V gene has CDR1 MNHNS and CDR2 SASEGT. V dropped 2 bases and J dropped 4 bases, with 14 bases sitting between them. The CDR3, as DNA: TGTGCCAGCAGTGAATACCAAATTAGGGGCTATGGCTACACCTTC. Translated, it gives CASSEYQIRGYGYTF.

The V call is TRBV4-2, the J call TRBJ2-6; 7 bases agree with TRBD1. Germline V gene sequence: CDR1 LGHNA, CDR2 YNFKEQ. The CDR3 is 19 residues long. With 5 bases clipped from V and 0 bases from J, the junction kept 13 bases outside the gene matches. DNA of the CDR3: TGTGCCAGCAGCGTACAGGGGTCGCTTCTCCACTCTGGGGCCAACGTCCTGACTTTC. This translates into CASSVQGSLLHSGANVLTF.